This TCR beta chain was found in a study of OX40 agonist ivuxolimab in advanced cancers. About the research overall: Enrolled patients in dose escalation had cancers that were hepatocellular carcinoma, melanoma, renal cell or head and neck cancer.

Only in-frame clones appear in the TCRdb table, and some are missing; sequencing was by immunoSEQ multiplex PCR. The sample includes fewer than 85,000 clones, approximately 80% of them seen just once. Trimming removed 2 bases from V and 4 bases from J; junction bases left unmatched: 5. Per the germline V gene, CDR1 is MNHEY and CDR2 is SVGAGI. The CDR3 loop spans 15 amino acids. This material consisted of CD4+ or CD8+ T cells sorted from blood, taken in a trial of the OX40 agonist ivuxolimab. The sequence came from an adult with an advanced solid tumor such as melanoma, head and neck, liver or kidney cancer. The J gene is TRBJ1-2, the V gene TRBV6-5; 9 bases fit TRBD1. The CDR3 loop is CASSYKGQGSYGYTF. CDR3 DNA sequence: TGTGCCAGCAGTTACAAAGGACAGGGGAGCTATGGCTACACCTTC.